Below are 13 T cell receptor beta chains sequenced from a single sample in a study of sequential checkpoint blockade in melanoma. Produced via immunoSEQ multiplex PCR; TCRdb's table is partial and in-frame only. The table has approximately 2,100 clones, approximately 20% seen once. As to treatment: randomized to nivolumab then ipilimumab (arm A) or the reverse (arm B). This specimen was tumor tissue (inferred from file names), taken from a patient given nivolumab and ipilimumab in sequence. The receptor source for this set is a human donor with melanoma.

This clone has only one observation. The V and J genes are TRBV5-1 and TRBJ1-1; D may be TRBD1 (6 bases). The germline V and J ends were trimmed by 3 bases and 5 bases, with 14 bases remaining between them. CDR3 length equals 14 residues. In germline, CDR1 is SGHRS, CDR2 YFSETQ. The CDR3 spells CASSWRPGETEAFF. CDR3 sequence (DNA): TGCGCCAGCAGCTGGAGACCAGGGGAGACTGAAGCTTTCTTT. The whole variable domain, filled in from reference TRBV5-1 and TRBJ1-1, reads KAGVTQTPRYLIKTRGQQVTLSCSPISGHRSVSWYQQTPGQGLQFLFEYFSETQRNKGNFPGRFSGRQFSNSRSEMNVSTLELGDSALYLCASSWRPGETEAFFGQGTRLTVV.

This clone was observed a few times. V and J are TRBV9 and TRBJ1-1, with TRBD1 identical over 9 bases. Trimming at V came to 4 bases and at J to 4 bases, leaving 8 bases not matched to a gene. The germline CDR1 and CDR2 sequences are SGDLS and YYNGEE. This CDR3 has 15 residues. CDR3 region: CASSPDRGLGTEAFF. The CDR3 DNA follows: TGTGCCAGCAGCCCGGACAGGGGTTTGGGCACTGAAGCTTTCTTT.

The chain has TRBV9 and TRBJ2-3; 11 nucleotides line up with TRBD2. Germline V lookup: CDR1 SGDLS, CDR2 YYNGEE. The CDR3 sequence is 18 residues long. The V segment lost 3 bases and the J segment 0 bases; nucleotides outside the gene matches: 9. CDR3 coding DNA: TGTGCCAGCAGCGCCGGGACTAGCGGCACAACTAGCACAGATACGCAGTATTTT. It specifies CASSAGTSGTTSTDTQYF.

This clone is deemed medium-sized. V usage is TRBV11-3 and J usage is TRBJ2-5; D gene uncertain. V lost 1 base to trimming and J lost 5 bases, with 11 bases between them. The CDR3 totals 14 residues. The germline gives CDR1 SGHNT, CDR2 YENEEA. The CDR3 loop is CASSLGQIFETQYF. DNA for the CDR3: TGTGCCAGCAGCTTAGGTCAAATCTTCGAGACCCAGTACTTC. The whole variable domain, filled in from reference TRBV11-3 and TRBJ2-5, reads EAGVVQSPRYKIIEKKQPVAFWCNPISGHNTLYWYLQNLGQGPELLIRYENEEAVDDSQLPKDRFSAERLKGVDSTLKIQPAELGDSAVYLCASSLGQIFETQYFGPGTRLLVL.

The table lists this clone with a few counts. CDR3 DNA sequence: TGTGCCAGCAGCTTAGAGGGCAGAGTTTACGAGCAGTACTTC. Translated: CASSLEGRVYEQYF. The chain couples TRBV11-3 to TRBJ2-7; D uncertain. Trimming cost V 0 bases and J 4 bases, with 10 bases left between them. CDR1 is SGHNT and CDR2 is YENEEA in the germline V gene. The CDR3 has 14 residues.

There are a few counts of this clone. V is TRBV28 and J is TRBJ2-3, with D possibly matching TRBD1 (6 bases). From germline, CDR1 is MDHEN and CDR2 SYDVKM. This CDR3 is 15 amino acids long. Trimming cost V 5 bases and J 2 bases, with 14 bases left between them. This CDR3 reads CASSRRQVHTDTQYF. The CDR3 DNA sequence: TGTGCCAGCAGTAGACGACAGGTTCACACAGATACGCAGTATTTT.

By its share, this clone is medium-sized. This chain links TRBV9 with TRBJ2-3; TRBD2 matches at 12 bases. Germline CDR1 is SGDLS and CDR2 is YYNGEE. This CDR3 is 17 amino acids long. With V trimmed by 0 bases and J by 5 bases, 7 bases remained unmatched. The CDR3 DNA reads TGTGCCAGCAGCGTAGAGACTAGCGGGAGTGTACTAGATACGCAGTATTTT. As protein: CASSVETSGSVLDTQYF.

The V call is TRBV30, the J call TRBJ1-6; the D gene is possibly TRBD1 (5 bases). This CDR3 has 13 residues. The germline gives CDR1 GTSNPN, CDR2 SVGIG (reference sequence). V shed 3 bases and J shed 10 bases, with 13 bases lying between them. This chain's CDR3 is CAWSTRGVSPLHF. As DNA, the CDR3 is TGTGCCTGGAGCACGAGGGGCGTCTCACCCCTCCACTTT.

CDR3 nucleotides: TGTGCCAGCAGCCCGAGAGGGGCAGGAGAGGGGAAAAACATTCAGTACTTC. Translation gives CASSPRGAGEGKNIQYF. This chain joins TRBV28 and TRBJ2-4, with D perhaps TRBD1 or TRBD2 (5 bases each). Germline-derived CDR1 and CDR2 are MDHEN and SYDVKM. V shed 6 bases and J shed 4 bases, with 22 bases lying between them. This CDR3 spans 17 amino acids.

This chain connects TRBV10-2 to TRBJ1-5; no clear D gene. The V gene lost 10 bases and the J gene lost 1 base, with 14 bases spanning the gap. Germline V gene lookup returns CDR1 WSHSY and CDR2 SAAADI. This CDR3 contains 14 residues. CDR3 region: CATAVGLSNQPQHF. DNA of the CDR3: TGCGCCACCGCTGTCGGGTTGAGCAATCAGCCCCAGCATTTT.

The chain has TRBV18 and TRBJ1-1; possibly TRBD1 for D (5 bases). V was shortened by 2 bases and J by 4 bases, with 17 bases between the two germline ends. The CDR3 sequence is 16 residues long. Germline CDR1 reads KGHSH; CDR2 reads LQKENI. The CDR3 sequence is CASSPTAGEGSTEAFF. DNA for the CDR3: TGTGCCAGCTCACCAACGGCGGGGGAAGGTTCCACTGAAGCTTTCTTT. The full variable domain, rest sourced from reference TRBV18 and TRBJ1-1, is NAGVMQNPRHLVRRRGQEARLRCSPMKGHSHVYWYRQLPEEGLKFMVYLQKENIIDESGMPKERFSAEFPKEGPSILRIQQVVRGDSAAYFCASSPTAGEGSTEAFFGQGTRLTVV.

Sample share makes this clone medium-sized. CDR3 DNA: TGTGCCAGCAGCTCAGAAGCGCGAGGGTATGGCTACACCTTC. Its translation is CASSSEARGYGYTF. V and J are TRBV11-3 and TRBJ1-2, with unresolved D. Per germline, CDR1 SGHNT and CDR2 YENEEA. This CDR3 is 14 amino acids long. V was pared by 4 bases and J by 5 bases, with 14 bases between. The whole variable domain, filled in from reference TRBV11-3 and TRBJ1-2, reads EAGVVQSPRYKIIEKKQPVAFWCNPISGHNTLYWYLQNLGQGPELLIRYENEEAVDDSQLPKDRFSAERLKGVDSTLKIQPAELGDSAVYLCASSSEARGYGYTFGSGTRLTVV.

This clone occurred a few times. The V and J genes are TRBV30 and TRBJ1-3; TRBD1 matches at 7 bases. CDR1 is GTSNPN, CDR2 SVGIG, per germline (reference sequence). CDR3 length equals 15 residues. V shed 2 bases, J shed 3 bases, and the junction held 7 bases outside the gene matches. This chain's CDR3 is CAWSRTDRVGNTIYF. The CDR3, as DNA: TGTGCCTGGAGTAGGACCGACAGGGTTGGAAACACCATATATTTT.